This T cell receptor (beta chain) was found in a study of T-cell memory formation after mild COVID-19. Germline V CDR1 and CDR2: ENHRY, SYGVKD. V was clipped by 0 bases and J by 4 bases, with 7 bases between them. CDR3 size: 13 residues. This clonotype has only a few counts. Its specificity is unknown. Study results and caveats: While clones contracting from day 15 to 85 were balanced between CD4 and CD8, later expanders leaned CD4+. In pre-infection memory, a portion of responding clones appeared, which suggested that cross-reactive memory joined. The main location of contracting CD4+ clones was CM and EM, and that of contracting CD8+ clones was EMRA.

TCRdb passed the 5' RACE reads through MiXCR, listing each CDR3 protein once. Of about 190,000 distinct CDR3 sequences detected, around 25% appear once; the ten largest clones hold about an eighth. The clonotype originates from an adult woman who had mild COVID-19 (a few samples of this study predate the infection). Cell type and time point are not known. The chain joins TRBV10-3 to TRBJ2-7; D gene ambiguous. Sequenced: PBMCs or a T cell subset sorted from them (not recorded which). This CDR3 is CAISESRQYEQYF. The CDR3 DNA reads TGTGCCATCAGTGAGTCCCGGCAGTACGAGCAGTACTTC.